Listed here are 11 T cell receptor beta chains from one sample, sequenced in a study of shared clonotypes between healthy human individuals. Data came from immunoSEQ multiplex PCR; TCRdb stores just in-frame clones and leaves some out. The top ten hold roughly 0.34% of the sample, which has 2,500,000 or so clones, around 90% seen once. The sequenced material came from naive CD4+ T cells from PBMCs. As to subset: CD45RA+ positively selected. These receptor sequences come from a man in his late teens or twenties in good health. Some clones in this sample may be carry-over from other donors' samples.

This chain joins TRBV29-1 and TRBJ1-1; 7 bases are a match to TRBD1. The CDR3 length is 12 residues. With V trimmed by 4 bases and J by 5 bases, 4 bases remained unmatched. CDR1 is SQVTM and CDR2 is ANQGSEA in the germline V gene. In nucleotides, the CDR3 is TGCAGCGTTGGATCGGGACAGACTGAAGCTTTCTTT. Its translation: CSVGSGQTEAFF.

This chain connects TRBV2 to TRBJ2-5; D is perhaps TRBD2 (6 bases). Trimming took off 6 bases at V and 2 bases at J, with 16 bases between the two ends. Germline assignment: CDR1 SNHLY and CDR2 FYNNEI. The CDR3 is 15 amino acids. CDR3 bases: TGTGCCAGCAGAAAAACCGGGACTTATCAAGAGACCCAGTACTTC. Translating it yields CASRKTGTYQETQYF. Variable domain in full (rest from reference TRBV2 and TRBJ2-5): EPEVTQTPSHQVTQMGQEVILRCVPISNHLYFYWYRQILGQKVEFLVSFYNNEISEKSEIFDDQFSVERPDGSNFTLKIRSTKLEDSAMYFCASRKTGTYQETQYFGPGTRLLVL.

V gene TRBV4-2 combines with J gene TRBJ2-5; D is ambiguous. This CDR3 has 13 residues. From germline, CDR1 is LGHNA and CDR2 YNFKEQ. V shed 1 base and J shed 5 bases, with 8 bases lying between them. CDR3 sequence: CASSQGLKETQYF. CDR3 nucleotides: TGTGCCAGCAGCCAAGGACTGAAGGAGACCCAGTACTTC.

As DNA, the CDR3 is TGCGCCAGCAGCTTGGGGTGGGGGCCCTTCGACAACGTCCTGACTTTC. Translation gives CASSLGWGPFDNVLTF. V is TRBV5-1 and J is TRBJ2-6, with D possibly being TRBD1 (6 bases). V was pared by 0 bases and J by 9 bases, with 16 bases between. Looked up from germline, CDR1 is SGHRS and CDR2 is YFSETQ. There are 16 residues in the CDR3.

As regards this clone: It is unclear where the CDR3 begins or ends on the DNA, so no DNA is shown, and the CDR3 is as TCRdb lists it. This chain joins TRBV4-2 and TRBJ2-1. With termini counted, the CDR3 has 22 amino acids. Germline CDR1 LGHNA, CDR2 YNFKEQ. This CDR3 is CASSRQTSNEQFFGPGTLEQFF.

The chain carries TRBV7-2 and TRBJ1-5; D is perhaps TRBD1 (5 bases). Per germline, CDR1 SGHTA and CDR2 FQGNSA. Trimming stripped 2 bases from V and 7 bases from J, with 12 bases between. CDR3 length: 14 residues. The CDR3 DNA follows: TGTGCCAGCAGCTTAAGGGTTCCAGGGCAGCCCCAGCATTTT. Its translation: CASSLRVPGQPQHF.

V and J are TRBV18 and TRBJ1-5; D perhaps matches TRBD1 (5 bases). This CDR3 has 15 residues. Germline CDR1 KGHSH, CDR2 LQKENI. V lost 3 bases and J lost 7, with 16 bases in between. CDR3 sequence reads: CASSPTLGDLQPQHF. The DNA of the CDR3 is TGTGCCAGCTCACCCACCTTAGGGGATCTGCAGCCCCAGCATTTT.

This clone appeared a single time. The chain joins TRBV18 to TRBJ2-7, with D tentatively TRBD1 (6 bases). Looked up from germline, CDR1 is KGHSH and CDR2 is LQKENI. This CDR3 region has 13 residues. V was shortened by 5 bases and J by 3 bases, with 11 bases between the two germline ends. The CDR3 DNA is TGTGCCAGCTCATCAGGGGCTAACTACGAGCAGTACTTC. It is translated as CASSSGANYEQYF.

The J gene is TRBJ2-3, the V gene TRBV7-6; 7 nucleotides agree with TRBD2. V gave up 3 bases and J gave up 4 bases; unmatched junction bases: 4. Per the germline V gene, CDR1 is SGHVS and CDR2 is FNYEAQ. CDR3 length equals 14 residues. For the CDR3, the DNA is TGTGCCAGCAGCTTGGGGGGGAGTCCAGATACGCAGTATTTT. Protein: CASSLGGSPDTQYF.

The chain carries TRBV30 and TRBJ2-1, with D tentatively TRBD1 (5 bases). The CDR3 length is 14 residues. V was trimmed by 2 bases and J by 4 bases, leaving 12 bases between them. The germline V gene encodes CDR1 GTSNPN and CDR2 SVGIG (reference sequence). The CDR3 sequence: CAWSSTQGYNEQFF. The CDR3 DNA follows: TGTGCCTGGAGTTCAACCCAGGGATACAATGAGCAGTTCTTC.

The V gene is TRBV29-1, the J gene TRBJ1-1; 9 nucleotides match TRBD1. CDR3 length: 14 residues. Trimming removed 8 bases from V and 1 base from J; junction bases left unmatched: 8. Germline-derived CDR1 and CDR2 are SQVTM and ANQGSEA. CDR3 DNA sequence: TGCAGCACCAGAACAGGGGGCGCGAACACTGAAGCTTTCTTT. This translates into CSTRTGGANTEAFF.